Given below is one TCR beta chain in context. This sample is part of a study of blood T cell repertoires in COVID-19. Study summary: In each case, the material was cDNA or gDNA derived from T cells, B-cell-depleted T cells, or PBMCs.

The germline V gene encodes CDR1 MNHEY and CDR2 SMNVEV (reference sequence). Trimming at V came to 6 bases and at J to 9 bases, leaving 14 bases not matched to a gene. The CDR3 has 16 residues. This table comes from immunoSEQ multiplex PCR, and its TCRdb copy is limited to in-frame clones, with some not included. This sample yields hundreds of thousands of clones, of which 89% are seen a single time; 9.5% belongs to the top ten. The material sequenced was PBMCs or T cells enriched from blood (not recorded which). This chain uses TRBV27 with TRBJ2-1, with 10 bases that match TRBD2. This sequence was found in a woman in her thirties or forties who had recovered from COVID-19. The CDR3 bases are TGTGCCAGCAGCCGACTGACTAGCGGGCCCCAGGGTGAGCAGTTCTTC. Its protein product is CASSRLTSGPQGEQFF.